Listed here are 9 T cell receptor beta chains from one sample, sequenced in a study of blood T cell repertoires in COVID-19 (dated by TCRdb to 2018 to 2021). Preparation of the library involved the immunoSEQ multiplex PCR assay. Not all clones reach the TCRdb copy of this immuneACCESS table, which keeps in-frame sequences only. Checked studies attribute under half of the gap to unresolved V genes and leave the rest unexplained. The sample data list around 450,000 clones, and 80% to 95% of these were observed just once. About 0.6% of the sample goes to the ten largest clones. Sequencing was performed on PBMCs or T cells enriched from blood (not recorded which). These receptors all come from a man aged 18 to 29 who had recovered from COVID-19.

The chain employs TRBV29-1 and TRBJ2-1, with 10 nucleotides matching TRBD2. Trimming removed 7 bases from V and 12 bases from J; junction bases left unmatched: 12. This CDR3 comprises 13 residues. Germline CDR1 is SQVTM and CDR2 is ANQGSEA. The CDR3 protein is CSAEELAGEWQFF. DNA of the CDR3: TGCAGCGCCGAGGAGCTAGCGGGAGAGTGGCAGTTCTTC.

The chain links TRBV11-2 to TRBJ2-5; 7 nucleotides agree with TRBD1. This CDR3 contains 17 residues. V lost 3 bases, J lost 1 base, and 11 bases stayed unmatched. Germline-derived CDR1 and CDR2 are SGHAT and FQNNGV. CDR3: CASSLTGQQFFQETQYF. CDR3 DNA: TGTGCCAGCAGCTTGACGGGACAGCAATTTTTCCAAGAGACCCAGTACTTC.

This clone was observed a single time. This rearrangement joins TRBV28 to TRBJ1-1, with D perhaps matching TRBD1 (6 bases). CDR1 MDHEN and CDR2 SYDVKM come from the germline V gene. The CDR3 spans 15 residues. V gave up 5 bases and J gave up 3 bases, with 16 bases separating them. The CDR3 loop reads CASSHPATGDTEAFF. DNA of the CDR3: TGTGCCAGCAGTCATCCTGCGACAGGAGACACTGAAGCTTTCTTT.

The chain is built from TRBV5-3 and TRBJ2-3; 15 nucleotides align to TRBD2. TRBV5-3 is filed as an ORF, its function uncertain. Losses at the gene ends were 0 bases for V and 10 bases for J; bases not matched to a gene: 18. This CDR3 is built from 20 residues. CDR3 DNA: TGTGCCAGAAGCTTGGCCGGGACTAGCGGGAGGTTTACTGGGGAAATGGCGCAGTATTTT. Amino acids: CARSLAGTSGRFTGEMAQYF.

This clone was recorded only once. CDR3 coding DNA: TGTGCCAGCAGTGAAAGCGACTCCTTTGAAGCTTTCTTT. This gives the protein CASSESDSFEAFF. The chain employs TRBV6-1 and TRBJ1-1, with D unclear. V lost 2 bases, J lost 7 bases, and 11 bases lay in between. The CDR3 contains 13 residues. CDR1 and CDR2 from the germline V gene are MNHNS and SASEGT.

This chain joins TRBV7-3 and TRBJ1-6; a possible D gene is TRBD1 (5 bases). Deletions cut 1 base from V and 7 bases from J, with 20 bases between. The CDR3 is made up of 18 amino acids. CDR1 is SGHTA, CDR2 FQGTGA, per germline. The CDR3 is CASSLRKGTKGANSPLHF. CDR3 nucleotide sequence: TGTGCCAGCAGCTTAAGGAAAGGGACTAAAGGTGCGAATTCACCCCTCCACTTT.

V usage is TRBV4-1 and J usage is TRBJ2-7; TRBD2 is a possible D gene (5 bases). The CDR3 is 13 residues long. Germline V gene lookup returns CDR1 MGHRA and CDR2 YSYEKL. The ends were cut back, 4 bases at V and 5 bases at J, with 12 bases in the middle. CDR3 DNA sequence: TGCGCCAGCAGCCTAACGGGATCCCACGAGCAGTACTTC. Amino acid sequence: CASSLTGSHEQYF.

The chain carries TRBV7-9 and TRBJ1-1, with D maybe TRBD1 (6 bases). Trimming removed 2 bases at V and 2 bases at J, with 15 bases between. Germline values: CDR1 SEHNR, CDR2 FQNEAQ (reference sequence). The length of the CDR3 is 16 residues. The CDR3 nucleotides read TGTGCCAGCAGCTTATGGGGCAGGGGCCATAACACTGAAGCTTTCTTT. Protein product: CASSLWGRGHNTEAFF.

This chain connects TRBV3-1 (or the pseudogene TRBV3-2) to TRBJ1-4; TRBD1 matches at 7 bases. The ends lost 4 bases at V and 7 bases at J; junction bases unmatched: 6. Germline-derived CDR1 and CDR2 are LGHDT and YNNKEL (reference sequence). This CDR3 is 14 amino acids long. CDR3 sequence reads: CASSLTGFSEKLFF. The DNA for the CDR3 is TGTGCCAGCAGCCTGACAGGGTTCTCTGAAAAACTGTTTTTT.